One sample yielded the 30 T cell receptor beta chains listed below, sequenced in a study of blood T cells in healthy people across ages. A second PCR, run for about 6 to 11 cycles, used a sample-barcoded 5' primer plus a J-beta primer mix. Each CDR3 protein is one row after TCRdb ran MiXCR on the 5' RACE reads. The data hold about 1.5 million distinct CDR3 sequences, with under 55% observed a single time. The sample was blood. The receptor source for this set is a young woman in good health.

There are a few counts of this clonotype. The chain joins TRBV7-8 to TRBJ2-5; D is unclear. Germline-derived CDR1 and CDR2 are SGHVS and FQNEAQ. V was pared by 1 base and J by 7 bases, with 13 bases between. The CDR3 is 14 residues long. The CDR3 sequence is CASSLGGFVVTQYF. The CDR3 region has the DNA TGTGCCAGCAGCTTAGGAGGATTTGTAGTGACCCAGTACTTC.

The V and J genes are TRBV6-1 and TRBJ2-5; D tentatively reads TRBD1 or TRBD2 (5 bases each). Germline loops: CDR1 MNHNS, CDR2 SASEGT. Trimming pared 8 bases from V and 2 bases from J, leaving 24 bases between. This CDR3 spans 17 amino acids. The CDR3 bases are TGTGCCAGCCCCCCTCTAAGTGGGGGTTCTTCTCAAGAGACCCAGTACTTC. Translated, it gives CASPPLSGGSSQETQYF.

V gene TRBV18 combines with J gene TRBJ1-5; maybe TRBD1 (6 bases). This CDR3 has 15 residues. The germline V gene has CDR1 KGHSH and CDR2 LQKENI. The ends were cut back, 4 bases at V and 5 bases at J, with 15 bases in the middle. The CDR3 DNA sequence: TGTGCCAGCTCACTTCCTGGGGGGCGCGATCAGCCCCAGCATTTT. Its translation: CASSLPGGRDQPQHF.

This chain links TRBV20-1 with TRBJ2-1; D uncertain. The CDR3 loop spans 13 amino acids. The germline V and J ends were trimmed by 3 bases and 8 bases, with 14 bases remaining between them. Germline-derived CDR1 and CDR2 are DFQATT and SNEGSKA (reference sequence). CDR3 sequence: CSASPSAHDEQFF. In DNA form, the CDR3 reads TGCAGTGCTAGCCCCTCGGCGCACGATGAGCAGTTCTTC.

The CDR3 region has the DNA TGTGCCAGCAGTTACTCGAGATTGACTGAAGCTTTCTTT. This codes for CASSYSRLTEAFF. The chain combines TRBV6-5 with TRBJ1-1; D gene ambiguous. CDR3 size: 13 residues. In germline, CDR1 is MNHEY, CDR2 SVGAGI. Trimming cost V 0 bases and J 5 bases, with 7 bases left between them.

This chain joins TRBV4-1 and TRBJ2-3, with D perhaps TRBD2 (5 bases). The V gene lost 1 base and the J gene lost 5 bases, with 13 bases spanning the gap. The CDR3 consists of 15 residues. Germline V lookup: CDR1 MGHRA, CDR2 YSYEKL. In DNA, the CDR3 is TGCGCCAGCAGCCAAGTCGGGCTAGCTGTAGATACGCAGTATTTT. This gives the protein CASSQVGLAVDTQYF.

The chain recombines TRBV4-1 with TRBJ2-5; D not resolved. The DNA matches TRBJ2-1 better at its end, which makes the J call doubtful. This CDR3 comprises 14 residues. Germline V gene sequence: CDR1 MGHRA, CDR2 YSYEKL. The CDR3 loop reads CASSQERFQETQFF. CDR3 bases: TGCGCCAGCAGCCAAGAGAGATTCCAAGAGACCCAGTTCTTC.

This clonotype was detected only once. This chain uses TRBV5-6 with TRBJ2-1; 11 bases fit TRBD1. The CDR3 length is 16 residues. The germline CDR1 and CDR2 sequences are SGHDT and YYEEEE. Trimming removed 3 bases from V and 1 base from J; junction bases left unmatched: 3. CDR3 sequence: CASSYRDRGSYNEQFF. The CDR3, as DNA: TGTGCCAGCAGCTACCGGGACAGGGGGTCCTACAATGAGCAGTTCTTC.

This clonotype occurred once. The chain has TRBV28 and TRBJ2-4, with a possible D match to TRBD1 (5 bases). With the DNA end fitting TRBJ2-7 better, the J assignment may be wrong. Germline V CDR1 and CDR2: MDHEN, SYDVKM. The CDR3 extends over 12 amino acids. As DNA, the CDR3 is TGTGCCAGCGTCGATCAGGGCCACGAGCAGTACTTC. Its protein product is CASVDQGHEQYF.

This clonotype was counted between two and nine times. V is TRBV27 and J is TRBJ1-5; tentative D call: TRBD1 (6 bases). CDR3 length: 15 residues. Germline CDR1 and CDR2: MNHEY and SMNVEV (reference sequence). V lost 6 bases and J lost 4, with 16 bases in between. In nucleotides, the CDR3 is TGTGCCAGCAGAAGTACGGACAGAGTGAATCAGCCCCAGCATTTT. Amino acid sequence: CASRSTDRVNQPQHF.

The rearrangement joins TRBV5-1 to TRBJ2-3, with 7 bases fitting TRBD2. The CDR3 has 15 amino acids. V was clipped by 4 bases and J by 4 bases; unmatched bases: 9. Germline assignment: CDR1 SGHRS and CDR2 YFSETQ. This CDR3 is CASSPRDYPPDTQYF. In nucleotides, the CDR3 is TGCGCCAGCAGCCCCCGGGACTACCCCCCAGATACGCAGTATTTT.

J is TRBJ2-1 and V is TRBV27; tentatively, D is TRBD2 (6 bases). Germline CDR1 reads MNHEY; CDR2 reads SMNVEV (reference sequence). The CDR3 loop spans 14 amino acids. The ends were cut back, 6 bases at V and 0 bases at J, with 9 bases in the middle. CDR3 amino acids: CASRIAVSYNEQFF. In DNA, the CDR3 is TGTGCCAGCAGGATAGCGGTCTCCTACAATGAGCAGTTCTTC.

The gene calls are TRBV24-1 and TRBJ1-5, with 9 positions matching TRBD1. Losses at the gene ends were 9 bases for V and 0 bases for J; bases not matched to a gene: 11. The CDR3 contains 17 residues. Per the germline V gene, CDR1 is KGHDR and CDR2 is SFDVKD. The CDR3 loop is CATLWGTGPDSNQPQHF. In DNA, the CDR3 is TGTGCCACCCTATGGGGGACAGGGCCAGATAGCAATCAGCCCCAGCATTTT.

This chain links TRBV5-5 with TRBJ1-1; 8 bases align to TRBD1. Germline V gene data show CDR1 as SGHKS and CDR2 as YYEKEE (reference sequence). The CDR3 is made up of 15 amino acids. V lost 4 bases and J lost 1; bases outside the gene matches: 6. CDR3 amino acids: CASSKRQGPNTEAFF. DNA of the CDR3: TGTGCCAGCAGCAAAAGACAGGGGCCGAACACTGAAGCTTTCTTT.

The CDR3 DNA sequence: TGTGCCAGCAGCTTAGTGGCTAGTCGTTACAATGAGCAGTTCTTC. Translating it yields CASSLVASRYNEQFF. The rearrangement links TRBV11-2 to TRBJ2-1; D not resolved. This CDR3 region has 15 residues. V lost 1 base and J 4 bases, leaving 11 bases between the germline ends. Looked up from germline, CDR1 is SGHAT and CDR2 is FQNNGV.

On this clonotype: A much larger clone differs by one base, so this may be a read error. This rearrangement joins TRBV7-3 to TRBJ2-7, with TRBD2 matching over 7 bases. CDR1 and CDR2 (germline): SGHTA, FQGTGA. V lost 2 bases, J lost 5 bases, and 9 bases stayed unmatched. The CDR3 runs to 15 residues. For the CDR3, the DNA is TGTGCCAGCAGCTTAGTTGCGGGAGCGTACGACGAGCAGTACTTC. Protein product: CASSLVAGAYDEQYF.

This chain links TRBV10-3 with TRBJ2-3; 15 bases align to TRBD2. The CDR3 contains 19 residues. The trim removed 1 base at V and 1 base at J, leaving 6 bases unmatched. Germline CDR1 and CDR2: ENHRY and SYGVKD. The CDR3: CAISEFGLAGGTGTDTQYF. The CDR3 coding sequence is TGTGCCATCAGTGAGTTTGGACTAGCGGGGGGGACCGGCACAGATACGCAGTATTTT.

This clonotype has a handful of counts. The chain links TRBV27 to TRBJ1-2; TRBD1 matches at 8 bases. This CDR3 comprises 12 residues. The V and J ends lost 5 bases and 9 bases, in that order; junction bases with no gene match: 5. The germline V gene encodes CDR1 MNHEY and CDR2 SMNVEV (reference sequence). CDR3 protein: CASSTRTGRYTF. The CDR3 DNA reads TGTGCCAGCAGTACACGGACAGGGCGCTACACCTTC.

The V gene is TRBV12-3 or TRBV12-4, the J gene TRBJ2-1; D is possibly TRBD1 (6 bases). The CDR3 totals 16 residues. The germline V and J ends were trimmed by 7 bases and 7 bases, with 23 bases remaining between them. Here the CDR3 DNA reads TGTGCCAGCACGCCCCATACAGGGTCTTGGGGGAATGAGCAGTTCTTC. It yields the protein CASTPHTGSWGNEQFF.

The V gene is TRBV20-1, the J gene TRBJ2-2; 11 positions match TRBD2. Germline V gene sequence: CDR1 DFQATT, CDR2 SNEGSKA (reference sequence). CDR3 length: 16 residues. With 5 bases clipped from V and 7 bases from J, the junction kept 12 bases outside the gene matches. The CDR3 DNA sequence: TGCAGTGCTCGTACTAGCGGGAGCCGTCTGATCGGGGAGCTGTTTTTT. It translates to CSARTSGSRLIGELFF.

This clonotype was seen more than once but under ten times. The CDR3 region is CASSQAGTGGILYGYTF. CDR3 sequence (DNA): TGCGCCAGCAGCCAAGCCGGGACAGGGGGGATCCTCTATGGCTACACCTTC. The rearrangement uses TRBV4-1 and TRBJ1-2; 11 bases are shared with TRBD1. The V gene's germline CDR1 is MGHRA and CDR2 YSYEKL. J lost 4 bases, V lost 1 base, and 8 bases had no gene match. This CDR3 has 17 amino acids.

The CDR3 DNA reads as TGTGCTAGTGGTTGGGGACAGGGTATCTACAATGAGCAGTACTTC. Amino acid sequence: CASGWGQGIYNEQYF. The rearrangement joins TRBV12-5 to TRBJ2-7, with 9 bases aligning to TRBD1. Germline V gene data show CDR1 as LGHNT and CDR2 as FRNRAP. The trim removed 4 bases at V and 7 bases at J, leaving 11 bases unmatched. This CDR3 is built from 15 residues.

The rearrangement links TRBV29-1 to TRBJ2-5, with 11 bases that match TRBD1. Germline trimming cut 7 bases from V and 11 bases from J; bases unmatched to any gene: 21. There are 16 residues in the CDR3. Germline CDR1 reads SQVTM; CDR2 reads ANQGSEA. The CDR3 spells CSAGRFIGQGAREQYF. DNA for the CDR3: TGCAGCGCCGGTCGATTTATAGGACAGGGGGCTCGGGAGCAGTACTTC. The whole variable domain, remainder taken from reference TRBV29-1 and TRBJ2-5, is SAVISQKPSRDICQRGTSLTIQCQVDSQVTMMFWYRQQPGQSLTLIATANQGSEATYESGFVIDKFPISRPNLTFSTLTVSNMSPEDSSIYLCSAGRFIGQGAREQYFGPGTRLLVL.

This clonotype was seen more than once but under ten times. CDR3 residues: CASSPPGVREKLFF. Here the CDR3 DNA reads TGTGCCAGCTCACCTCCGGGGGTACGCGAAAAACTGTTTTTT. This chain uses TRBV18 with TRBJ1-4, with D possibly being TRBD1 (5 bases). Germline CDR1 KGHSH, CDR2 LQKENI. V lost 3 bases and J 8 bases, leaving 13 bases between the germline ends. The CDR3 sequence is 14 residues long. Full variable domain (rest looked up from reference TRBV18 and TRBJ1-4): NAGVMQNPRHLVRRRGQEARLRCSPMKGHSHVYWYRQLPEEGLKFMVYLQKENIIDESGMPKERFSAEFPKEGPSILRIQQVVRGDSAAYFCASSPPGVREKLFFGSGTQLSVL.

This clonotype has a handful of counts. The rearrangement uses TRBV12-3 or TRBV12-4 and TRBJ2-1; 13 positions agree with TRBD2. Germline trimming cut 6 bases from V and 8 bases from J; bases unmatched to any gene: 7. The CDR3 has 15 residues. The CDR3: CASREGLAGLDEQFF. The CDR3 DNA is TGTGCCAGCAGAGAGGGACTAGCGGGGTTGGATGAGCAGTTCTTC.

The genes are TRBV7-8 and TRBJ2-7, with 12 nucleotides matching TRBD2. With 3 bases clipped from V and 3 bases from J, the junction kept 3 bases outside the gene matches. There are 15 residues in the CDR3. Per germline, CDR1 SGHVS and CDR2 FQNEAQ. The CDR3 reads CASSLQTSGSYEQYF. The CDR3 region has the DNA TGTGCCAGCAGCTTGCAGACTAGCGGGAGCTACGAGCAGTACTTC.

CDR3 protein: CASSARDRGQVYGYTF. CDR3 DNA: TGTGCCAGCAGTGCACGGGACAGGGGTCAAGTCTATGGCTACACCTTC. V gene TRBV27 combines with J gene TRBJ1-2, with 10 bases aligning to TRBD1. Germline V lookup: CDR1 MNHEY, CDR2 SMNVEV (reference sequence). The CDR3 contains 16 residues. Losses at the gene ends were 5 bases for V and 4 bases for J; bases not matched to a gene: 10.

This clonotype appeared a few times. This chain connects TRBV29-1 to TRBJ2-7, with TRBD2 matching 12 bases. Germline values: CDR1 SQVTM, CDR2 ANQGSEA. This CDR3 has 16 residues. V was clipped by 2 bases and J by 5 bases; unmatched bases: 10. The CDR3 loop is CSVEYPSGRGVDEQYF. The CDR3 DNA sequence: TGCAGCGTTGAATACCCTAGCGGGAGGGGTGTTGACGAGCAGTACTTC.

The genes are TRBV28 and TRBJ2-7; maybe TRBD1 (5 bases). The CDR3 is 17 amino acids. The germline V gene encodes CDR1 MDHEN and CDR2 SYDVKM. Between the trimmed V and J ends, which lost 5 bases and 7 bases, there was a span of 27 bases. The CDR3 coding sequence is TGTGCCAGCAGTCCAGCCACAGGTCTAGGCTCCTACAATGAGCAGTACTTC. Its protein product is CASSPATGLGSYNEQYF.

The V and J genes are TRBV20-1 and TRBJ2-3, with D maybe TRBD2 (6 bases). The CDR3 is 13 residues long. CDR1 and CDR2 from the germline V gene are DFQATT and SNEGSKA (reference sequence). V was trimmed by 3 bases and J by 2 bases, leaving 9 bases between them. CDR3 sequence (DNA): TGCAGTGCTAGCGGGAGAGTCACAGATACGCAGTATTTT. It translates to CSASGRVTDTQYF.